The 4 T cell receptor beta chains listed next were all sequenced from one sample in a study of shared clonotypes between healthy human individuals (dated by TCRdb to between 2020 and 2021). Library preparation was by the immunoSEQ multiplex PCR assay. This is the immuneACCESS table as TCRdb keeps it, with only in-frame sequences that have V and J called. A part of the clones is gone; compared with another copy, unresolved V genes explain less than half, and the rest is unexplained. This sample lists about 1.5 million clones; nearly 99% were detected once. The leading ten clones occupy roughly 0.4% of the sample. The sample consisted of naive CD4+ T cells sorted from blood. The cell subset or site tag for this specimen amounts to: CD45RA+ positively selected. These receptors originate from a man aged 25-45 years in good health.

The J gene is TRBJ1-3, the V gene TRBV19, with unresolved D. The CDR3 runs 13 residues. Germline V gives CDR1 LNHDA, CDR2 SQIVND (reference sequence). V lost 7 bases, J lost 3 bases, and 10 bases lay in between. CDR3 bases: TGTGCCAGTAACACACGTCATGGAAACACCATATATTTT. Translating gives CASNTRHGNTIYF.

V usage is TRBV7-2 and J usage is TRBJ2-7, with 15 positions matching TRBD2. Per germline, CDR1 SGHTA and CDR2 FQGNSA. The CDR3 extends over 16 amino acids. V shed 5 bases, J shed 0 bases, and the junction held 2 bases outside the gene matches. The CDR3 region is CASSPGLAGGSYEQYF. As DNA, the CDR3 is TGTGCCAGCAGCCCGGGACTAGCGGGAGGCTCCTACGAGCAGTACTTC.

V gene TRBV6-4 combines with J gene TRBJ2-3, with 9 nucleotides matching TRBD2. The CDR3 is made up of 15 amino acids. V was pared by 10 bases and J by 2 bases, with 10 bases of the junction left unmatched. Germline V gene lookup returns CDR1 MRHNA and CDR2 SNTAGT. CDR3 protein: CATKASGTPTDTQYF. DNA of the CDR3: TGTGCCACGAAGGCTAGCGGGACCCCCACAGATACGCAGTATTTT.

The genes are TRBV28 and TRBJ1-2; D is unresolved. The germline CDR1 and CDR2 sequences are MDHEN and SYDVKM. V was shortened by 5 bases and J by 0 bases, with 7 bases between the two germline ends. The CDR3 has 13 amino acids. Here the CDR3 reads CASSPHANYGYTF. DNA for the CDR3: TGTGCCAGCAGTCCCCATGCTAACTATGGCTACACCTTC.